The 21 T cell receptor beta chains in this list originate from one sample, sequenced in a study of T-cell reconstitution after alpha-beta-depleted transplantation in children. Preparing the TCRbeta library involved the use of unique molecular identifiers. TCRdb passed the PCR reads through MiXCR, listing each CDR3 protein once. The table records roughly 160,000 distinct CDR3 sequences, around 10% of them present only once. The sample consisted of PBMCs, taken before TCRalphabeta/CD19-depleted stem cell transplant. These receptors were collected from a boy younger than 10 with acute myeloid leukemia, due to receive a stem cell transplant.

This clonotype was seen at least ten times. This sequence joins TRBV18 and TRBJ2-7; possible D gene TRBD2, 6 bases. Germline CDR1 KGHSH, CDR2 LQKENI. CDR3 length: 14 residues. V shed 3 bases and J shed 5 bases, with 14 bases lying between them. CDR3 protein: CASSPQWGLDEQYF. CDR3 in DNA: TGTGCCAGCTCACCGCAGTGGGGACTCGACGAGCAGTACTTC.

This clonotype was seen many times. This chain uses TRBV6-5 with TRBJ2-5; possible D gene TRBD1, 6 bases. CDR1 MNHEY and CDR2 SVGAGI come from the germline V gene. V lost 2 bases, J lost 7 bases, and 11 bases lay in between. The CDR3 loop spans 13 amino acids. CDR3 sequence reads: CASSYVLGGTQYF. As DNA, the CDR3 is TGTGCCAGCAGTTACGTGTTAGGGGGGACCCAGTACTTC.

This clonotype came up many times. V gene TRBV5-6 combines with J gene TRBJ1-2; D is possibly TRBD1 (6 bases). Deletions cut 3 bases from V and 4 bases from J, with 22 bases between. The CDR3 is 17 residues long. Per the germline V gene, CDR1 is SGHDT and CDR2 is YYEEEE. The CDR3 region has the DNA TGTGCCAGCAGCTCAATCCCGGGGGGGGCCGAGGGCTATGGCTACACCTTC. Its protein is CASSSIPGGAEGYGYTF.

This clonotype was detected a few times. V usage is TRBV6-1 and J usage is TRBJ2-3, with 9 bases that match TRBD1. With V trimmed by 5 bases and J by 3 bases, 3 bases remained unmatched. CDR1 is MNHNS, CDR2 SASEGT, per germline. The CDR3 is made up of 14 amino acids. Here the CDR3 DNA reads TGTGCCAGCAGTATTGGGACAGGGACAGATACGCAGTATTTT. Translating gives CASSIGTGTDTQYF.

In this sample, this clonotype turned up many times. This chain connects TRBV28 to TRBJ2-5; D ambiguous. CDR1 MDHEN and CDR2 SYDVKM come from the germline V gene. V was trimmed by 5 bases and J by 5 bases, leaving 12 bases between them. The CDR3 sequence is 13 residues long. Written as DNA, the CDR3 is TGTGCCAGCAGTCCACAAGGAGTGGAGACCCAGTACTTC. Its protein product is CASSPQGVETQYF. Filled out from reference TRBV28 and TRBJ2-5, the complete variable domain reads DVKVTQSSRYLVKRTGEKVFLECVQDMDHENMFWYRQDPGLGLRLIYFSYDVKMKEKGDIPEGYSVSREKKERFSLILESASTNQTSMYLCASSPQGVETQYFGPGTRLLVL.

This clonotype was seen ten or more times. The gene calls are TRBV10-3 and TRBJ2-2; 9 bases match TRBD1. The CDR3 contains 14 residues. V was clipped by 6 bases and J by 8 bases; unmatched bases: 7. Germline V gene sequence: CDR1 ENHRY, CDR2 SYGVKD. The CDR3 nucleotides are TGTGCCATCAGCGGGACAGGGAGGTTGGGGGAGCTGTTTTTT. Translating gives CAISGTGRLGELFF.

This clonotype was found many times. The chain carries TRBV11-2 and TRBJ1-5; no clear D. Germline V gene lookup returns CDR1 SGHAT and CDR2 FQNNGV. V shed 1 base and J shed 1 base, with 8 bases lying between them. The CDR3 has 15 residues. The CDR3 is CASSLGGESNQPQHF. The CDR3 DNA reads TGTGCCAGCAGCTTAGGTGGTGAGAGCAATCAGCCCCAGCATTTT.

This clonotype was observed many times. As DNA, the CDR3 is TGCAGTGCTAGAGATCCGGCGGGTTCCTACGAGCAGTACTTC. Translation gives CSARDPAGSYEQYF. The chain has TRBV20-1 and TRBJ2-7; a weak D match, TRBD2 (5 bases). The germline CDR1 and CDR2 sequences are DFQATT and SNEGSKA (reference sequence). V shed 0 bases and J shed 1 base, with 10 bases lying between them. CDR3 length: 14 residues.

A word on this clonotype: A read error may produce the germline difference seen at one junction end. V gene TRBV20-1 combines with J gene TRBJ2-4, with 10 bases lining up with TRBD2. This CDR3 has 19 amino acids. Germline assignment: CDR1 DFQATT and CDR2 SNEGSKA (reference sequence). This CDR3 reads CCARDPTSTSGEAKTIQYF. CDR3 DNA: TGCTGTGCTAGAGACCCGACATCTACTAGCGGGGAAGCCAAAACCATTCAGTACTTC.

There are many counts of this clonotype. The V call is TRBV5-1, the J call TRBJ1-1; possible D gene TRBD1, 6 bases. The CDR3 spans 15 residues. Deletions cut 4 bases from V and 2 bases from J, with 15 bases between. Germline CDR1 is SGHRS and CDR2 is YFSETQ. The CDR3 sequence: CASSRKAGANTEAFF. The CDR3 coding sequence is TGCGCCAGCAGCCGGAAAGCGGGGGCCAACACTGAAGCTTTCTTT.

This clonotype was counted many times. CDR3 bases: TGTGCCAGCAGCTTAAGCGGGTACACAGATACGCAGTATTTT. It yields the protein CASSLSGYTDTQYF. The chain carries TRBV7-3 and TRBJ2-3, with D perhaps matching TRBD2 (5 bases). The germline V gene encodes CDR1 SGHTA and CDR2 FQGTGA. The CDR3 totals 14 residues. Trimming removed 1 base from V and 2 bases from J, with 7 bases in between.

The genes are TRBV11-3 and TRBJ2-3; 9 bases align to TRBD2. This CDR3 region has 15 residues. Germline V gene data show CDR1 as SGHNT and CDR2 as YENEEA. The V and J ends lost 1 base and 4 bases, in that order; junction bases with no gene match: 3. CDR3 sequence reads: CASSLGGRAPDTQYF. The CDR3 DNA follows: TGTGCCAGCAGCTTAGGCGGGAGGGCCCCAGATACGCAGTATTTT.

This clonotype has ten or more counts. V gene TRBV4-2 combines with J gene TRBJ2-2; 12 bases agree with TRBD1. Germline CDR1 and CDR2: LGHNA and YNFKEQ. The CDR3 consists of 18 residues. The trim removed 4 bases at V and 1 base at J, leaving 7 bases unmatched. Written as DNA, the CDR3 is TGTGCCAGCAGCCCCCGGGACAGGGGGCCTTGGAACACCGGGGAGCTGTTTTTT. Translating gives CASSPRDRGPWNTGELFF.

This clonotype has more than one count but fewer than ten. The V gene is TRBV29-1, the J gene TRBJ2-1; 10 nucleotides align to TRBD2. Per germline, CDR1 SQVTM and CDR2 ANQGSEA. Trimming took 6 bases from V and 7 from J; bases not matched to a gene: 12. CDR3 length: 15 residues. The CDR3 here is CSVGGASGSRNEQFF. The CDR3 coding sequence is TGCAGCGTCGGGGGGGCTAGCGGGAGTAGGAATGAGCAGTTCTTC.

This clonotype was detected ten times or more. The chain carries TRBV4-2 and TRBJ2-5, with 7 bases matching TRBD1. Germline loops: CDR1 LGHNA, CDR2 YNFKEQ. The V gene end was trimmed by 1 base and the J gene end by 5 bases; junction bases not matched to a gene: 4. The CDR3 spans 14 residues. This chain's CDR3 is CASSQVDRMETQYF. For the CDR3, the DNA is TGTGCCAGCAGCCAAGTGGACAGGATGGAGACCCAGTACTTC.

This clonotype occurred many times. The genes are TRBV7-9 and TRBJ1-1; D gene unclear. The CDR3 has 15 amino acids. Germline CDR1 and CDR2: SEHNR and FQNEAQ (reference sequence). Trimming left V 2 bases short and J 0 bases short, with 10 bases between. The CDR3 sequence is CASSLSVPLNTEAFF. DNA for the CDR3: TGTGCCAGCAGCTTAAGTGTCCCCCTGAACACTGAAGCTTTCTTT.

Sample share makes this clonotype medium-sized. The CDR3 sequence is CASTYSGTDYNEQFF. CDR3 DNA sequence: TGTGCCAGCACCTACTCCGGGACGGACTACAATGAGCAGTTCTTC. This rearrangement joins TRBV6-5 to TRBJ2-1; TRBD1 or TRBD2 may be the D gene (5 bases each). Germline CDR1 reads MNHEY; CDR2 reads SVGAGI. The CDR3 is 15 residues long. Trimming stripped 7 bases from V and 3 bases from J, with 16 bases between.

This clonotype was counted ten times or more. This chain connects TRBV5-1 to TRBJ2-1, with D uncertain. The CDR3 totals 13 residues. Deletions cut 1 base from V and 6 bases from J, with 8 bases between. Per the germline V gene, CDR1 is SGHRS and CDR2 is YFSETQ. In DNA, the CDR3 is TGCGCCAGCAGCTTGCAGCTAGTCAATGAGCAGTTCTTC. It specifies CASSLQLVNEQFF.

This clonotype was detected ten times or more. The chain recombines TRBV28 with TRBJ2-7, with D perhaps matching TRBD2 (5 bases). Trimming took off 7 bases at V and 4 bases at J, with 17 bases between the two ends. The germline V gene encodes CDR1 MDHEN and CDR2 SYDVKM. The CDR3 has 14 amino acids. DNA of the CDR3: TGTGCCAGCACCTCCCCGGGATCTTCGTACGAGCAGTACTTC. This sequence encodes CASTSPGSSYEQYF. The whole variable domain, filled in from reference TRBV28 and TRBJ2-7, reads DVKVTQSSRYLVKRTGEKVFLECVQDMDHENMFWYRQDPGLGLRLIYFSYDVKMKEKGDIPEGYSVSREKKERFSLILESASTNQTSMYLCASTSPGSSYEQYFGPGTRLTVT.

This clonotype was seen at least ten times. The J gene is TRBJ1-2, the V gene TRBV3-1, with a tentative D call TRBD1 (6 bases). The germline V and J ends were trimmed by 3 bases and 6 bases, with 14 bases remaining between them. The germline gives CDR1 LGHDT, CDR2 YNNKEL (reference sequence). CDR3 length: 14 residues. CDR3 coding DNA: TGTGCCAGCAGCCACAGGGGCTTTGAGGATGGCTACACCTTC. This codes for CASSHRGFEDGYTF. Variable domain in full (rest from reference TRBV3-1 and TRBJ1-2): DTAVSQTPKYLVTQMGNDKSIKCEQNLGHDTMYWYKQDSKKFLKIMFSYNNKELIINETVPNRFSPKSPDKAHLNLHINSLELGDSAVYFCASSHRGFEDGYTFGSGTRLTVV.

This clonotype appeared many times. V is TRBV4-2 and J is TRBJ2-2; TRBD2 agrees at 7 bases. Germline trimming cut 0 bases from V and 6 bases from J; bases unmatched to any gene: 13. Germline V gene data show CDR1 as LGHNA and CDR2 as YNFKEQ. CDR3 size: 18 residues. CDR3 in amino acids: CASSQESERGLNAGELFF. CDR3 sequence (DNA): TGTGCCAGCAGCCAAGAGAGCGAGCGGGGTCTCAACGCCGGGGAGCTGTTTTTT.